Following are 5 T cell receptor beta chains from one sample sequenced in a study of cytomegalovirus exposure and HLA in healthy donors. PCR used 60 Vbeta primers and 13 Jbeta primers. The method was immunoSEQ multiplex PCR; TCRdb's version includes in-frame clones alone and lacks a portion of them. There are some 200,000 clones in the sample; 70% to 90% occur only once, and 2.2% lies in the top ten. Sequencing used PBMCs. The source is a woman in her thirties in good health and CMV-seronegative.

V gene TRBV4-2 combines with J gene TRBJ2-1; D is uncertain. The germline V gene has CDR1 LGHNA and CDR2 YNFKEQ. The CDR3 runs 12 residues. Trimming cost V 1 base and J 10 bases, with 8 bases left between them. The CDR3 nucleotides read TGTGCCAGCAGCCAAGGCGCGAGCGAGCAGTTCTTC. Translating it yields CASSQGASEQFF.

The V call is TRBV28, the J call TRBJ2-3; 10 nucleotides line up with TRBD2. Losses at the gene ends were 3 bases for V and 0 bases for J; bases not matched to a gene: 12. This CDR3 spans 19 amino acids. Germline V gives CDR1 MDHEN, CDR2 SYDVKM. The CDR3 spells CASSFSSGGGGSSTDTQYF. CDR3 in DNA: TGTGCCAGCAGTTTTTCTAGCGGGGGAGGGGGCTCTAGCACAGATACGCAGTATTTT.

Comment on this clone: One end of the junction varies from germline; a read error may be responsible. This chain joins TRBV7-9 and TRBJ2-7, with D possibly matching TRBD1 (6 bases). The CDR3 contains 16 residues. CDR1 SEHNR and CDR2 FQNEAQ come from the germline V gene (reference sequence). The DNA for the CDR3 is TGTTCCAGCAGCCCACAACAGGGTCTCGGCTCCTACGAGCAGTACTTC. Its translation is CSSSPQQGLGSYEQYF. The full variable domain, rest sourced from reference TRBV7-9 and TRBJ2-7, is DTGVSQNPRHKITKRGQNVTFRCDPISEHNRLYWYRQTLGQGPEFLTYFQNEAQLEKSRLLSDRFSAERPKGSFSTLEIQRTEQGDSAMYLCSSSPQQGLGSYEQYFGPGTRLTVT.

The genes are TRBV5-1 and TRBJ1-2; D unclear. With 0 bases removed from V and 4 bases from J, the gap between germline ends came to 13 bases. Germline V lookup: CDR1 SGHRS, CDR2 YFSETQ. The CDR3 covers 15 residues. CDR3 protein: CASSLGSTRPYGYTF. In DNA, the CDR3 is TGCGCCAGCAGCTTGGGGTCGACTCGCCCCTATGGCTACACCTTC.

The chain is built from TRBV19 and TRBJ2-7; 7 bases fit TRBD1. The germline CDR1 and CDR2 sequences are LNHDA and SQIVND (reference sequence). The V and J ends lost 2 bases and 0 bases, in that order; junction bases with no gene match: 10. CDR3 length: 17 residues. As DNA, the CDR3 is TGTGCCAGTAGTATATCCCCGGGGACAGCGAACTCCTACGAGCAGTACTTC. This codes for CASSISPGTANSYEQYF.